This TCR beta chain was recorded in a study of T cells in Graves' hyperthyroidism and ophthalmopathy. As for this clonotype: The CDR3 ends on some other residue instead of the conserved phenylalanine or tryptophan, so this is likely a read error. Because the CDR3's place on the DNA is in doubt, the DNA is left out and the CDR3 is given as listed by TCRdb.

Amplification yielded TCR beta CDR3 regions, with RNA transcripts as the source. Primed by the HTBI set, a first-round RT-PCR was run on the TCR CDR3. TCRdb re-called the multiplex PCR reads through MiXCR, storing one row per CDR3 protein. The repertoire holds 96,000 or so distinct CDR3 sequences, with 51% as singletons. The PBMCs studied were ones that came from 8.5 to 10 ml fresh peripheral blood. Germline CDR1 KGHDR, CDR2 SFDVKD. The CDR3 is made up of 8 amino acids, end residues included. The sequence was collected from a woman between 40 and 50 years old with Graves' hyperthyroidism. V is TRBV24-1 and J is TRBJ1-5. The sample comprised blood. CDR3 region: CATSDRGL.